Below are 23 T cell receptor beta chains sequenced from a single sample in a study of tumor-infiltrating lymphocytes in localized non-small cell lung cancer. Libraries were prepared by immunoSEQ multiplex PCR; TCRdb keeps only in-frame clonotypes and omits some of them. The sample has 16,000 or so clones, around 72% seen once; the top ten hold around 4%. Specimen: lung tumor tissue. These receptors all stem from a human donor with non-small cell lung cancer.

V usage is TRBV7-2 and J usage is TRBJ1-5; 9 nucleotides align to TRBD1. The CDR3 extends over 15 amino acids. The J segment lost 2 bases and the V segment lost 5 bases, leaving 4 bases of the junction unmatched. Germline lookup yields CDR1 SGHTA and CDR2 FQGNSA. The DNA for the CDR3 is TGTGCCAGCAGCGGGAGACAGGGGGGCAATCAGCCCCAGCATTTT. Translation: CASSGRQGGNQPQHF.

The rearrangement uses TRBV30 and TRBJ1-1; tentatively, D is TRBD1 (5 bases). Germline V gives CDR1 GTSNPN, CDR2 SVGIG (reference sequence). V was clipped by 2 bases and J by 3 bases, with 10 bases between them. The CDR3 has 13 residues. The CDR3 is CAWSFGGYTEAFF. As DNA, the CDR3 is TGTGCCTGGAGTTTCGGGGGGTACACTGAAGCTTTCTTT.

The chain employs TRBV5-1 and TRBJ2-3; D is possibly TRBD1 (6 bases). This CDR3 contains 15 residues. Trimming took off 1 base at V and 1 base at J, with 10 bases between the two ends. CDR1 is SGHRS and CDR2 is YFSETQ in the germline V gene. The CDR3 region is CASSLSGVGTDTQYF. CDR3 DNA: TGCGCCAGCAGCTTGTCAGGGGTTGGCACAGATACGCAGTATTTT.

This clone showed up just a few times. The rearrangement uses TRBV30 and TRBJ1-2, with TRBD1 as a possible D gene (6 bases). CDR1 GTSNPN and CDR2 SVGIG come from the germline V gene (reference sequence). CDR3 size: 13 residues. Deletions cut 4 bases from V and 6 bases from J, with 15 bases between. CDR3 in amino acids: CAWNIAQGNGYTF. The CDR3 coding sequence is TGTGCCTGGAACATAGCTCAGGGGAATGGCTACACCTTC.

This chain links TRBV29-1 with TRBJ2-1, with 8 bases that match TRBD2. The ends lost 6 bases at V and 15 bases at J; junction bases unmatched: 10. Germline values: CDR1 SQVTM, CDR2 ANQGSEA. CDR3 length equals 11 residues. The CDR3 spells CSVAWQRELFF. The CDR3 region has the DNA TGCAGCGTCGCGTGGCAGCGGGAGTTGTTCTTC.

The chain uses TRBV9 and TRBJ2-1, with 7 bases identical to TRBD2. V lost 4 bases to trimming and J lost 4 bases; unmatched junction nucleotides: 5. Germline V gene lookup returns CDR1 SGDLS and CDR2 YYNGEE. This CDR3 contains 14 residues. CDR3 amino acids: CASSWGTIYNEQFF. The CDR3 nucleotides read TGTGCCAGCAGCTGGGGGACTATTTACAATGAGCAGTTCTTC. The whole variable domain, filled in from reference TRBV9 and TRBJ2-1, reads DSGVTQTPKHLITATGQRVTLRCSPRSGDLSVYWYQQSLDQGLQFLIQYYNGEERAKGNILERFSAQQFPDLHSELNLSSLELGDSALYFCASSWGTIYNEQFFGPGTRLTVL.

This chain connects TRBV7-8 to TRBJ2-3, with 7 nucleotides matching TRBD2. The V gene's germline CDR1 is SGHVS and CDR2 FQNEAQ. Trimming cost V 7 bases and J 2 bases; bases outside gene matches: 12. This CDR3 region has 16 residues. The CDR3 DNA sequence: TGTGCCAGCACCAGAAATCTAGCGGAGATCACAGATACGCAGTATTTT. Translating it yields CASTRNLAEITDTQYF.

The CDR3 sequence: CASSSTGGKSYGYTF. The CDR3 DNA is TGCGCCAGCAGCTCGACAGGGGGCAAGAGCTATGGCTACACCTTC. The chain recombines TRBV5-1 with TRBJ1-2; the match to TRBD1 covers 10 bases. J lost 4 bases, V lost 3 bases, and 6 bases had no gene match. This CDR3 contains 15 residues. Germline V gene lookup returns CDR1 SGHRS and CDR2 YFSETQ.

The chain employs TRBV30 and TRBJ2-7, with 8 bases lining up with TRBD1. Per the germline V gene, CDR1 is GTSNPN and CDR2 is SVGIG (reference sequence). This CDR3 has 14 residues. Trimming at V came to 3 bases and at J to 6 bases, leaving 10 bases not matched to a gene. CDR3 region: CAWSIRQGRAEQYF. The CDR3 coding sequence is TGTGCCTGGAGCATAAGACAGGGGAGAGCCGAGCAGTACTTC. Drawing the rest from reference TRBV30 and TRBJ2-7, the complete variable domain is SQTIHQWPATLVQPVGSPLSLECTVEGTSNPNLYWYRQAAGRGLQLLFYSVGIGQISSEVPQNLSASRPQDRQFILSSKKLLLSDSGFYLCAWSIRQGRAEQYFGPGTRLTVT.

The chain uses TRBV4-1 and TRBJ2-1, with TRBD2 identical over 8 bases. The length of the CDR3 is 18 residues. V was clipped by 2 bases and J by 6 bases; unmatched bases: 15. Germline loops: CDR1 MGHRA, CDR2 YSYEKL. In DNA form, the CDR3 reads TGCGCCAGCAGCCAATCCGAGGTCGGGACTAGTGTATTCAATGAGCAGTTCTTC. It yields the protein CASSQSEVGTSVFNEQFF.

The rearrangement joins TRBV28 to TRBJ2-3; 8 nucleotides agree with TRBD2. The CDR3 sequence is 16 residues long. V shed 4 bases, J shed 0 bases, and the junction held 6 bases outside the gene matches. From germline, CDR1 is MDHEN and CDR2 SYDVKM. The CDR3, as DNA: TGTGCCAGCAGTTCTCCCCGCGGGGGGAGCACAGATACGCAGTATTTT. Encoded protein: CASSSPRGGSTDTQYF.

The V call is TRBV5-6, the J call TRBJ2-7, with D unclear. There are 15 residues in the CDR3. The V end lost 8 bases, the J end lost 0 bases, and 18 bases lay between the germline ends. Germline V gene lookup returns CDR1 SGHDT and CDR2 YYEEEE. Here the CDR3 DNA reads TGTGCCAGTCAGGAATGGGGATCGAGCTCCTACGAGCAGTACTTC. It is translated as CASQEWGSSSYEQYF.

The chain carries TRBV27 and TRBJ2-1, with no clear D. The CDR3 runs to 14 residues. Trimming took 3 bases from V and 6 from J, leaving 12 bases between them. The germline V gene encodes CDR1 MNHEY and CDR2 SMNVEV (reference sequence). The CDR3 sequence is CASSLGGRGNEQFF. The CDR3 DNA is TGTGCCAGCAGTTTGGGTGGTCGAGGCAATGAGCAGTTCTTC.

J is TRBJ2-3 and V is TRBV7-9; the match to TRBD2 covers 9 bases. The CDR3 is 17 residues long. The V and J ends lost 3 bases and 1 base, in that order; junction bases with no gene match: 8. The germline V gene has CDR1 SEHNR and CDR2 FQNEAQ (reference sequence). CDR3 nucleotides: TGTGCCAGCAGCTTTGACTTGACTAGCGGACGCACAGATACGCAGTATTTT. Translation: CASSFDLTSGRTDTQYF.

This clone is medium-sized in the sample. The chain employs TRBV5-4 and TRBJ2-2; TRBD2 matches 11 bases. CDR3 size: 18 residues. Trimming took 2 bases from V and 3 from J; bases not matched to a gene: 9. Germline-derived CDR1 and CDR2 are SGHNT and YYREEE (reference sequence). This CDR3 is CASSFSSGRSIHTGELFF. CDR3 nucleotide sequence: TGTGCCAGCAGCTTTTCTAGCGGGAGGAGTATTCACACCGGGGAGCTGTTTTTT.

This clone is a singleton in its sample. The chain joins TRBV25-1 to TRBJ2-1; D may be TRBD2 (6 bases). The CDR3 is made up of 17 amino acids. The V end lost 4 bases, the J end lost 3 bases, and 19 bases lay between the germline ends. Germline V CDR1 and CDR2: MGHDK, SYGVNS. CDR3 DNA sequence: TGTGCCAGCAGTGGTCTTTATGGAGGGGCCCTCTACAATGAGCAGTTCTTC. Residues: CASSGLYGGALYNEQFF.

The chain couples TRBV5-1 to TRBJ2-2; D unclear. The germline gives CDR1 SGHRS, CDR2 YFSETQ. Trimming cost V 2 bases and J 0 bases, with 8 bases left between them. CDR3 length: 15 amino acids. The CDR3 region is CASSLGTANTGELFF. CDR3 DNA: TGCGCCAGCAGCTTAGGAACAGCGAACACCGGGGAGCTGTTTTTT.

The chain joins TRBV10-3 to TRBJ2-3; D uncertain. The ends were cut back, 11 bases at V and 0 bases at J, with 6 bases in the middle. There are 11 residues in the CDR3. Germline V gives CDR1 ENHRY, CDR2 SYGVKD. This chain's CDR3 is CAATSTDTQYF. The CDR3 DNA sequence: TGTGCCGCAACTAGCACAGATACGCAGTATTTT.

By frequency in the sample, this clone is large. The chain is built from TRBV28 and TRBJ2-3; the match to TRBD2 covers 7 bases. CDR1 and CDR2 from the germline V gene are MDHEN and SYDVKM. This CDR3 region has 15 residues. Unmatched junction bases numbered 7, after V lost 5 bases and J lost 2 bases. The CDR3 sequence: CASSGGEGITDTQYF. CDR3 DNA sequence: TGTGCCAGCAGTGGGGGGGAGGGAATCACAGATACGCAGTATTTT.

V and J are TRBV30 and TRBJ2-3; D perhaps matches TRBD1 (6 bases). CDR1 is GTSNPN and CDR2 is SVGIG in the germline V gene (reference sequence). The CDR3 loop spans 15 amino acids. With 1 base removed from V and 4 bases from J, the gap between germline ends came to 15 bases. CDR3 bases: TGTGCCTGGAGTGAGGAATGGGGGCAATCAGATACGCAGTATTTT. Translating gives CAWSEEWGQSDTQYF.

The chain uses TRBV15 and TRBJ1-2; TRBD1 aligns across 10 bases. The J segment lost 6 bases and the V segment lost 3 bases, leaving 7 bases of the junction unmatched. CDR3 length equals 15 residues. Per the germline V gene, CDR1 is LNHNV and CDR2 is YYDKDF (reference sequence). The CDR3 is CATSSGTGALDGYTF. CDR3 sequence (DNA): TGTGCCACCAGCAGTGGGACAGGGGCCCTGGATGGCTACACCTTC. Complete variable domain (other parts from reference TRBV15 and TRBJ1-2): DAMVIQNPRYQVTQFGKPVTLSCSQTLNHNVMYWYQQKSSQAPKLLFHYYDKDFNNEADTPDNFQSRRPNTSFCFLDIRSPGLGDTAMYLCATSSGTGALDGYTFGSGTRLTVV.

The CDR3, as DNA: TGTGCCAGCAGCCAAGGGTTATCGGGACTAAAGTTCTTC. This gives the protein CASSQGLSGLKFF. The chain uses TRBV14 and TRBJ2-1; 7 bases are shared with TRBD2. The germline V gene encodes CDR1 SGHDN and CDR2 FVKESK. This CDR3 spans 13 amino acids. The V segment lost 1 base and the J segment 14 bases; nucleotides outside the gene matches: 8. The whole variable domain, filled in from reference TRBV14 and TRBJ2-1, reads EAGVTQFPSHSVIEKGQTVTLRCDPISGHDNLYWYRRVMGKEIKFLLHFVKESKQDESGMPNNRFLAERTGGTYSTLKVQPAELEDSGVYFCASSQGLSGLKFFGPGTRLTVL.

The chain combines TRBV10-1 with TRBJ1-1, with 9 bases identical to TRBD1. CDR1 and CDR2 from the germline V gene are WNHNN and SYGVQD (reference sequence). The CDR3 extends over 13 amino acids. With 5 bases clipped from V and 8 bases from J, the junction kept 6 bases outside the gene matches. In nucleotides, the CDR3 is TGCGCCAGCAGTCTTGGGACAGGGAGGGAAGCTTTCTTT. It yields the protein CASSLGTGREAFF.